This T cell receptor beta chain stems from a study of blood T cell repertoires in COVID-19 (TCRdb year 2020). With respect to the entire study: The collaborator samples originated in the United States, Italy and Spain and spanned the acute and convalescent phases of COVID-19. The material from the prospective study consisted of cDNA or gDNA derived from T cells, B-cell-depleted T cells, or PBMCs. The dataset comprised deeply sampled blood TCRbeta repertoires from subjects exposed to, actively infected with, or recovered from COVID-19. The repertoires were made available in a free public database intended to serve as a resource for research on the immune response to SARS-CoV-2. Samples came from the ongoing ImmuneRACE study (first 160 participants) plus 1,254 subjects from 6 global collaborators. Sample metadata almost always included a de-identified subject ID, COVID-19 status, age in years and sex. Where HLA class I and class II types were available, the types were taken from metadata supplied by the sample provider, not from assay-based typing.

Collaborating institutions collected whole blood in K2EDTA tubes following their own protocols. For TCRbeta analysis, collaborators shipped samples as frozen whole blood, isolated PBMCs, or DNA extracted from either of those sample types. A note on this clone: This clone's antigen is unknown. Nothing much larger sits one base from this clone, and base qualities are not available.

Study-wide conclusions, independent of this receptor: How much clinical and demographic metadata was included differed by source and by participant, and the metadata was provided uncurated.

TCRbeta CDR3 regions were amplified from genomic DNA by means of the immunoSEQ Assay, a bias-controlled multiplex PCR. The authors processed their data as follows. The number of nucleated cells in each sample was estimated by amplification of reference gene primers within the assay. To quantify the absolute abundance of each unique TCRbeta CDR3 rearrangement, sequence reads were collapsed and filtered. Productive Simpson clonality was computed per sample as the square root of Simpson's diversity index over productive rearrangements. TCRdb obtained this table from immuneACCESS and retained in-frame rearrangements with V and J assigned. These tables miss some clones; where compared with another copy, unresolved V genes account for less than half of the shortfall, and the remainder is unexplained. V, J and clone size reflect that table, while D and trimming were determined from the DNA. A total of about 87,000 clones appear in this sample, about 83% of them only once. In total, the top ten clones hold 25% of the sample.

The cysteine opens and the phenylalanine closes a CDR3 of 14 amino acids. Solely the CDR3 DNA is kept, with 42 bases framed from the first base. Sequences SNHLY (CDR1) and FYNNEI (CDR2) are obtained from the germline V gene. V is clipped by 6 bases and J by 3 bases, and the sequence between their germline boundaries is 14 bases long. The V gene is TRBV2 and the J gene is TRBJ1-1; a confident D gene designation cannot be given. This sequence was found in a human donor in a cohort sampled during active COVID-19. Sequenced material: peripheral blood. CDR3 loop: CASRNSGGYTEAFF. The DNA sequence is as follows: TGTGCCAGCAGAAACTCCGGCGGATACACTGAAGCTTTCTTT.